This T cell receptor (beta chain) was captured in a study of identical twins. With respect to this clonotype: The antigen remains unidentified. Relative to the germline gene, one junction end is altered; a read error may explain this.

Germline CDR1 SEHNR, CDR2 FQNEAQ (reference sequence). This CDR3 has 17 residues. Whole-study findings and limits: Insertions ran lower in abundant cord blood beta clonotypes, though not in memory repertoires.

TCRdb re-analysed the 5' RACE reads in MiXCR, keeping a single row per CDR3 protein. The table has hundreds of thousands of distinct CDR3 sequences, 15% to 20% seen once. The sample also formed part of further work on T cells expressing NK-cell markers.

V usage is TRBV7-9 and J usage is TRBJ2-7; 12 bases align to TRBD2. The sequenced sample was PBMCs. The sequence derives from a woman under 30 in good health. CDR3 nucleotides: TGTGCCTGCAGCTTAGCGGCTAGCGGGAGGGCCTACTACGAGCAGTACTTC. Translated: CACSLAASGRAYYEQYF.